This TCR beta chain is drawn from a study of T cell responses to AZD1222 COVID-19 vaccine. Study conclusions and caveats: Spike as a whole was targeted by vaccine-associated CD4 TCRs, dominant at 160-218 and 743-854.

This clone turned up a few times. Antigen: not known. The CDR3 loop spans 13 amino acids. Trimming stripped 5 bases from V and 5 bases from J, with 10 bases between. Libraries were prepared by immunoSEQ multiplex PCR; TCRdb keeps only in-frame clonotypes and omits some of them. The sample holds 100,000 to 150,000 clones, about 90% seen once. The source is an adult in good health. The chain has TRBV12-3 or TRBV12-4 and TRBJ1-3; D gene uncertain. The source was peripheral blood, collected on day 0 of MenACWY control vaccination. CDR3 coding DNA: TGTGCCAGCAGTCTCCAAATGAGAAACACCATATATTTT. This gives the protein CASSLQMRNTIYF.